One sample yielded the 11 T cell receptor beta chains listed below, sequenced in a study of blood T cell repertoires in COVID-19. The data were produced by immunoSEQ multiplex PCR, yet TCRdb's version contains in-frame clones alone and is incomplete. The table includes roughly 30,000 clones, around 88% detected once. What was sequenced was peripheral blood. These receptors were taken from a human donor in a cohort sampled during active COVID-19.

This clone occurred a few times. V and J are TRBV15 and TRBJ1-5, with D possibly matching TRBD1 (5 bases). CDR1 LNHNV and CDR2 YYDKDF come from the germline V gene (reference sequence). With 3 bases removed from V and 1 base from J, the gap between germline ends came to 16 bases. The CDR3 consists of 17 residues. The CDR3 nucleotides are TGTGCCACCAGCAGGCAGAGGTCCCGGGGGAGCAATCAGCCCCAGCATTTT. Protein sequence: CATSRQRSRGSNQPQHF.

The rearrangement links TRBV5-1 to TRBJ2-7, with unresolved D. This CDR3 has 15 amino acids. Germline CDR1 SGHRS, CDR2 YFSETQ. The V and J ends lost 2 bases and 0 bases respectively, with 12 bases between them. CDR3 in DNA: TGCGCCAGCAGCTTACGCGGAATCAGCTCCTACGAGCAGTACTTC. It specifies CASSLRGISSYEQYF.

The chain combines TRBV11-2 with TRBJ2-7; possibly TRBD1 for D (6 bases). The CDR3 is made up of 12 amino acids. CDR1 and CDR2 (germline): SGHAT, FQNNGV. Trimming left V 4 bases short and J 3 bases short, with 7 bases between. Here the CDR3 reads CASSSTGYEQYF. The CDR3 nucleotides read TGTGCCAGCAGCTCGACAGGCTACGAGCAGTACTTC.

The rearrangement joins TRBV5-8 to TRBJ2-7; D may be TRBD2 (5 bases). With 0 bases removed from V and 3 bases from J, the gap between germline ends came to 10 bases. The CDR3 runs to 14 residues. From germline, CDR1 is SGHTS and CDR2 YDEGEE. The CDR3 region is CASSLDGGHYEQYF. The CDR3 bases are TGTGCCAGCAGCTTGGATGGAGGCCACTACGAGCAGTACTTC.

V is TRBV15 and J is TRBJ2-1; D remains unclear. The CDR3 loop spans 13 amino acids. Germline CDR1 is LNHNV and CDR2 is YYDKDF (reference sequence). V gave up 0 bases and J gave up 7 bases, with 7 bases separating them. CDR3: CATSRDRANEQFF. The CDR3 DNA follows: TGTGCCACCAGCAGAGATCGAGCTAATGAGCAGTTCTTC.

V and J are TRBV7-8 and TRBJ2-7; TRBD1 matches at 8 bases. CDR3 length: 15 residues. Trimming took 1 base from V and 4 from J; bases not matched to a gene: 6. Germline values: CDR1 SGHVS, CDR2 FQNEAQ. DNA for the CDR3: TGTGCCAGCAGCTTAGGCCTCACAGGGGGGTACGAGCAGTACTTC. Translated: CASSLGLTGGYEQYF.

CDR3 DNA: TGTGCCAGCAGTCCCGGGACTAGAGATGAGCAGTTCTTC. Protein product: CASSPGTRDEQFF. The chain employs TRBV11-2 and TRBJ2-1, with 8 bases fitting TRBD2. Germline V lookup: CDR1 SGHAT, CDR2 FQNNGV. The CDR3 consists of 13 residues. V lost 6 bases to trimming and J lost 8 bases; unmatched junction nucleotides: 6. The entire variable domain, with the rest obtained from reference TRBV11-2 and TRBJ2-1, is as follows: EAGVAQSPRYKIIEKRQSVAFWCNPISGHATLYWYQQILGQGPKLLIQFQNNGVVDDSQLPKDRFSAERLKGVDSTLKIQPAKLEDSAVYLCASSPGTRDEQFFGPGTRLTVL.

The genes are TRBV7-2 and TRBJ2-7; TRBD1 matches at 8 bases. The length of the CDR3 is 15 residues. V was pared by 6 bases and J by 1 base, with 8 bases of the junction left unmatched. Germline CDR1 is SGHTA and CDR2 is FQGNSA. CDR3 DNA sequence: TGTGCCAGCAGACCACTTGGACAGGGTTCCTACGAGCAGTACTTC. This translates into CASRPLGQGSYEQYF.

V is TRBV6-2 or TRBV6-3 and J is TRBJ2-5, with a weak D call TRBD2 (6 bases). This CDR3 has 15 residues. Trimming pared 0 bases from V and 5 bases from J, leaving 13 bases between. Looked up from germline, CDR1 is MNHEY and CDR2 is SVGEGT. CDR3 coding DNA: TGTGCCAGCAGTTACTCGTGGAGGGGAGCGGAGACCCAGTACTTC. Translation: CASSYSWRGAETQYF.

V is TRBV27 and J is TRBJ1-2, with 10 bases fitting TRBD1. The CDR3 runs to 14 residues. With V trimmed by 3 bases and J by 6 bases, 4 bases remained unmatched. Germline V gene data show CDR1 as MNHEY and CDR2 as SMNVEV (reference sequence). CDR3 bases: TGTGCCAGCAGTTTGACAGGGGGCCTGGATGGCTACACCTTC. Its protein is CASSLTGGLDGYTF.

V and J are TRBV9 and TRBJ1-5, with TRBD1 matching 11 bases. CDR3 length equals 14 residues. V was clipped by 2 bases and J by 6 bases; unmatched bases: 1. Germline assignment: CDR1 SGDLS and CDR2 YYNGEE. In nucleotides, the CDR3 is TGTGCCAGCAGCGTGGGACAGGGGGGTCAGCCCCAGCATTTT. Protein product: CASSVGQGGQPQHF.